The text below deals with one T cell receptor beta chain. The antigen is undetermined. Cells that had been cultured for 9 to 10 days were the source of isolated CD4+ T cells. Either the BNT162b2 or mRNA-1273 vaccine was given to participants in two doses. Recipients of the vaccine had no prior SARS-CoV-2 infection and negative nucleocapsid antibodies. This record belongs to a study of vaccination effects on CD4 cells after COVID-19. Overall study: CD4+ T cells specific for antigen were expanded with viral peptide pools by the ViraFEST assay before sequencing.

The data were produced by immunoSEQ multiplex PCR, yet TCRdb's version contains in-frame clones alone and is incomplete. This sample has about 45,000 clones, with more than 65% found just once. This clonotype was sampled from a human donor who received a COVID-19 vaccine. This sample comprised CD4+ T cells from PBMCs cultured without peptide, obtained after COVID-19 vaccination.

The chain's CDR3 is CASSDAGMGNYGYTF. For the CDR3, the DNA is TGTGCCAGCAGCGACGCAGGGATGGGTAACTATGGCTACACCTTC. The rearrangement joins TRBV6-6 to TRBJ1-2; weak D call: TRBD1 (5 bases). Germline values: CDR1 MNHNY, CDR2 SVGAGI (reference sequence). This CDR3 is 15 amino acids long. Trimming shortened V by 6 bases and J by 1 base, and 15 bases separated the two germline ends.